This is a list of T cell receptor beta chains from one sample in a study of multiple sclerosis patients with progressive multifocal leukoencephalopathy. This table comes from immunoSEQ multiplex PCR, and its TCRdb copy is limited to in-frame clones, with some not included. The sample shows 25,000 to 35,000 clones, 88% of them seen only once. The specimen was PBMCs. The receptors originated from a human donor with multiple sclerosis. CDR3s include the opening cysteine and the closing phenylalanine or tryptophan. The D gene is left open where the match is weak. Some rows have no size entry. The others give once, few or many, or a class for an expanded clone.

J gene | D gene | clone size | V gene | CDR3 protein | CDR3 DNA
TRBJ1-1 | NA | NA | TRBV29-1 | CSVSQGAAFF | TGCAGCGTATCCCAGGGCGCCGCTTTCTTT
TRBJ1-3 | TRBD1 | NA | TRBV7-9 | CASSLGQGAGNTIYF | TGTGCCAGCAGCTTAGGGCAGGGGGCAGGAAACACCATATATTTT
TRBJ2-7 | TRBD1 | NA | TRBV5-1 | CASSYGDRGYEQYF | TGCGCCAGCAGTTATGGGGACAGGGGCTACGAGCAGTACTTC
TRBJ2-5 | NA | once | TRBV27 | CASSVTGSGETQYF | TGTGCCAGCAGTGTGACAGGTTCGGGGGAGACCCAGTACTTC
TRBJ1-4 | TRBD1 | once | TRBV6-6 | CASGTGAEKLFF | TGTGCCAGCGGGACAGGGGCTGAAAAACTGTTTTTT
TRBJ2-7 | NA | few | TRBV21-1 | CASTGRGADEQYF | TGTGCCAGCACTGGGAGGGGTGCGGACGAGCAGTACTTC
TRBJ2-7 | NA | once | TRBV5-8 | CASSPWDTALSEQYF | TGTGCCAGCAGCCCCTGGGACACCGCATTATCCGAGCAGTACTTC
TRBJ2-7 | NA | NA | TRBV12-5 | CASGLRVGGADYEQYF | TGTGCTAGTGGTTTACGTGTCGGGGGCGCGGACTACGAGCAGTACTTC
TRBJ2-7 | NA | NA | TRBV5-4 | CASRPTGTPPNEQYF | TGTGCCAGCAGGCCCACAGGGACGCCGCCTAACGAGCAGTACTTC
TRBJ2-5 | TRBD1 | NA | TRBV11-3 | CASSTGTGRAETQYF | TGTGCCAGCAGCACAGGGACAGGGAGGGCGGAGACCCAGTACTTC
TRBJ2-1 | NA | NA | TRBV2 | CASSADRYNEQFF | TGTGCCAGCAGTGCGGACAGATACAATGAGCAGTTCTTC
TRBJ1-1 | NA | NA | TRBV9 | CASSVLGRGSNTEAFF | TGTGCCAGCAGCGTTCTGGGGAGAGGCTCGAACACTGAAGCTTTCTTT
TRBJ2-2 | NA | NA | TRBV7-9 | CASSLGSAGRELFF | TGTGCCAGCAGCTTAGGGTCCGCTGGACGGGAGCTGTTTTTT
TRBJ2-5 | NA | NA | TRBV7-6 | CASSPGETQYF | TGTGCCAGCAGCCCCGGCGAGACCCAGTACTTC
TRBJ2-1 | NA | NA | TRBV9 | CASSGSPSLLNEQFF | TGTGCCAGCAGCGGGTCCCCGTCCCTTCTCAATGAGCAGTTCTTC
TRBJ1-2 | NA | NA | TRBV28 | CASSALGDGYTF | TGTGCCAGCAGTGCTTTGGGGGATGGCTACACCTTC
TRBJ2-7 | TRBD1 | NA | TRBV28 | CASSPPRQGAHEQYF | TGTGCCAGCAGCCCACCTCGACAGGGGGCTCACGAGCAGTACTTC
TRBJ2-7 | NA | NA | TRBV6-1 | CASSDMGDEQYF | TGTGCCAGCAGTGATATGGGCGACGAGCAGTACTTC
TRBJ2-7 | NA | NA | TRBV10-3 | CAISESNFNYEQYF | TGTGCCATCAGTGAGTCGAATTTCAACTACGAGCAGTACTTC
TRBJ1-2 | NA | NA | TRBV7-9 | CASAKEGVHYGYTF | TGTGCCAGCGCCAAGGAAGGGGTGCACTATGGCTACACCTTC
TRBJ2-5 | NA | NA | TRBV5-4 | CASSSGQEQETQYF | TGTGCCAGCAGCTCGGGACAAGAACAAGAGACCCAGTACTTC
TRBJ1-1 | TRBD1 | NA | TRBV28 | CASTKTGEGYTEAFF | TGTGCCAGCACCAAAACAGGGGAAGGCTACACTGAAGCTTTCTTT
TRBJ2-1 | TRBD2 | NA | TRBV7-2 | CASSLSGGAGLPYNEQFF | TGTGCCAGCAGCCTTAGCGGGGGGGCCGGATTGCCCTACAATGAGCAGTTCTTC
TRBJ2-3 | NA | NA | TRBV5-4 | CASSFGPRDTDTQYF | TGTGCCAGCAGTTTCGGGCCCCGAGACACAGATACGCAGTATTTT
TRBJ1-2 | TRBD1 | NA | TRBV14 | CASSQGDRVLDGYTF | TGTGCCAGCAGCCAAGGAGACAGGGTATTGGATGGCTACACCTTC
TRBJ1-3 | NA | NA | TRBV6-5 | CASSEDLSGNTIYF | TGTGCCAGCAGTGAGGACCTCTCTGGAAACACCATATATTTT
TRBJ2-2 | NA | NA | TRBV4-1 | CASSQDRKNTGELFF | TGCGCCAGCAGCCAAGACAGGAAGAACACCGGGGAGCTGTTTTTT
TRBJ2-7 | NA | NA | TRBV9 | CASSLRQVGEQYF | TGTGCCAGCAGCTTAAGACAGGTCGGCGAGCAGTACTTC
TRBJ1-6 | NA | NA | TRBV7-9 | CASSLRVSSYNSPLHF | TGTGCCAGCAGCTTGCGGGTTAGCTCCTATAATTCACCCCTCCACTTT
TRBJ2-1 | NA | NA | TRBV7-9 | CASSPSFAERRKYNEQFF | TGTGCCAGCAGCCCCTCTTTTGCGGAAAGAAGAAAGTACAATGAGCAGTTCTTC
TRBJ2-3 | NA | NA | TRBV15 | CATSVLTDTQYF | TGTGCCACCAGCGTGCTCACAGATACGCAGTATTTT
TRBJ2-1 | NA | NA | TRBV7-2 | CASNPGITYNEQFF | TGTGCCAGCAACCCCGGGATCACCTACAATGAACAGTTCTTC
TRBJ1-4 | NA | NA | TRBV19 | CASSWARANEKLFF | TGTGCCAGTTCCTGGGCGCGTGCTAATGAAAAACTGTTTTTT
TRBJ1-2 | NA | NA | TRBV6-6 | CASSYGDHPNYGYTF | TGTGCCAGCAGTTACGGCGACCACCCTAACTATGGCTACACCTTC